Sequencing of this TCR beta chain was carried out in a study of blood T cell repertoires in COVID-19. Study-level information: Some COVID-19 samples were acute and others convalescent; all came from the United States, Italy and Spain. T cells, B-cell-depleted T cells, or PBMCs supplied cDNA or gDNA.

Looked up from germline, CDR1 is SEHNR and CDR2 is FQNEAQ (reference sequence). V was trimmed by 4 bases and J by 5 bases, leaving 11 bases between them. The CDR3 length is 13 residues. Enrolled through a virtual design, the participants were between about 18 and 100 years of age and came from under 30 US areas. Per the study methods: Estimation of nucleated cell counts was performed using reference gene primer amplification. Clones were read by immunoSEQ multiplex PCR, and TCRdb kept only the in-frame ones, dropping some. The DNA gave D and trimming, while V, J and clone size come from that table. This table holds roughly 500,000 clones, 70% to 90% found once.

Sequences were obtained from PBMCs or T cells enriched from blood (not recorded which). The TCR comes from a woman aged 40 to 50 who had recovered from COVID-19. The V call is TRBV7-9, the J call TRBJ1-1; D unclear. In DNA, the CDR3 is TGTGCCAGCAGCTCGGAAGGGAGAACTGAAGCTTTCTTT. This encodes CASSSEGRTEAFF.